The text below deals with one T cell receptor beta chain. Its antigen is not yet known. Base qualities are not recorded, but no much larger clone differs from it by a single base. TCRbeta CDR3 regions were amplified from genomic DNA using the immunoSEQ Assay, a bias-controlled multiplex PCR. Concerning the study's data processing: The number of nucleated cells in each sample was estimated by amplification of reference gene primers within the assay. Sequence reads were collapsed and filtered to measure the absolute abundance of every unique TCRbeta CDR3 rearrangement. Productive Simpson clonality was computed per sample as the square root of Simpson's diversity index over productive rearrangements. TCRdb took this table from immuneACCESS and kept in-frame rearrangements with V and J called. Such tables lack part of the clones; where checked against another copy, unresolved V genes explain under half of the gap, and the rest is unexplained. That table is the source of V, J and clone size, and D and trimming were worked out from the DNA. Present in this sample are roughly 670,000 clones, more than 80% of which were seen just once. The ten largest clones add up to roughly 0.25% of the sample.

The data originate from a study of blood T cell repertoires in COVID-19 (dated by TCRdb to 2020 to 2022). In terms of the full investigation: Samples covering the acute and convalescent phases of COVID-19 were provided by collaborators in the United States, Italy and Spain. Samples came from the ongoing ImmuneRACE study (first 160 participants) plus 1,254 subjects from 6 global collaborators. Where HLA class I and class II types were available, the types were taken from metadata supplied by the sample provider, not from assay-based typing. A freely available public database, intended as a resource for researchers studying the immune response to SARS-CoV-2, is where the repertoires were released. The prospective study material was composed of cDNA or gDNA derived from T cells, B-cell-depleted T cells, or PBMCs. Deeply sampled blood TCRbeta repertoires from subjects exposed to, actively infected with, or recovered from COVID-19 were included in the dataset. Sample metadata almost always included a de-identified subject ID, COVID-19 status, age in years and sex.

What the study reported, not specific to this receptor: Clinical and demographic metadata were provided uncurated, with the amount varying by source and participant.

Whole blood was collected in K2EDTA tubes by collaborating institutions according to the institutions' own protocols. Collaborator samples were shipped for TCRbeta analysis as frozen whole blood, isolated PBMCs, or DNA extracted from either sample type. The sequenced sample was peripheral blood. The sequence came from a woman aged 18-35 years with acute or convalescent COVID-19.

The CDR3 reads CAWMRGTNYGYTF. The sequenced DNA is TGTGCCTGGATGCGGGGGACAAACTATGGCTACACCTTC. The rearrangement joined TRBV30 to TRBJ1-2; a weak D assignment points to TRBD1 (6 bases agree). V is reduced by 4 bases and J by 2 bases, leaving a spacing of 11 bases between them. Reading from cysteine to phenylalanine, the CDR3 counts 13 amino acids. CDR3 DNA only is kept here, 39 bases in frame from base 1. CDR1 and CDR2 are drawn from the germline V gene (reference sequence): GTSNPN, SVGIG.